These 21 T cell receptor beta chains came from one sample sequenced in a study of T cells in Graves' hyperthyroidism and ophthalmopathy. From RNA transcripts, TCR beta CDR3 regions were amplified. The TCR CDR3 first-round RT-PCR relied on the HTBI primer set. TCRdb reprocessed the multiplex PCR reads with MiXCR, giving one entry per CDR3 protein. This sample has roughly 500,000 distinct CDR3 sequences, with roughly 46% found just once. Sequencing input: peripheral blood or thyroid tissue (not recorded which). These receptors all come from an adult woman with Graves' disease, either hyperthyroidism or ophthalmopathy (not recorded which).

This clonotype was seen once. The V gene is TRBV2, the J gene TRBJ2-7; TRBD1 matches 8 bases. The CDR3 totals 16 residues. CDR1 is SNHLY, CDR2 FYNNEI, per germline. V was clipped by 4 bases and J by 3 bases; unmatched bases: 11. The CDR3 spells CASSGPGQEFNYEQYF. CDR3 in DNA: TGTGCCAGCAGTGGACCGGGACAGGAATTCAACTACGAGCAGTACTTC.

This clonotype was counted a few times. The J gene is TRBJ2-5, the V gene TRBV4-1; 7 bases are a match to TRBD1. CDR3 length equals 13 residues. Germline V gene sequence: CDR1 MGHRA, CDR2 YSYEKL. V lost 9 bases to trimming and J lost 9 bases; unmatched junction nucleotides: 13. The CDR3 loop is CASTGTAAAAQYF. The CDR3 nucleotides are TGCGCCAGTACCGGGACAGCGGCAGCGGCCCAGTACTTC.

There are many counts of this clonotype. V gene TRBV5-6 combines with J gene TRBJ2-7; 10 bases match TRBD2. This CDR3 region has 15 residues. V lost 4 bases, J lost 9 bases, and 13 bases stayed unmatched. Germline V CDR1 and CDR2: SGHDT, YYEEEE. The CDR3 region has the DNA TGTGCCAGCAGCAGGGCCGCTAGCGGGGGTGAGTTGCAGTACTTC. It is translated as CASSRAASGGELQYF. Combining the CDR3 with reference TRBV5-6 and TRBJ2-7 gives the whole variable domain DAGVTQSPTHLIKTRGQQVTLRCSPKSGHDTVSWYQQALGQGPQFIFQYYEEEERQRGNFPDRFSGHQFPNYSSELNVNALLLGDSALYLCASSRAASGGELQYFGPGTRLTVT.

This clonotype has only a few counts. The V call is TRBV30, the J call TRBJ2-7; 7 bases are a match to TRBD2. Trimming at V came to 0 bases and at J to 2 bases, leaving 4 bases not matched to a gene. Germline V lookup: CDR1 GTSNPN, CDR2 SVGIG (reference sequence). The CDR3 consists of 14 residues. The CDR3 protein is CAWSVLSGPYEQYF. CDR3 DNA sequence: TGTGCCTGGAGTGTACTTAGCGGGCCCTACGAGCAGTACTTC.

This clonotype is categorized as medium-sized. CDR3 DNA: TGTGCCAGCAGTGTTGGATATAGCAATCAGCCCCAGCATTTT. This encodes CASSVGYSNQPQHF. The chain links TRBV2 to TRBJ1-5; D is uncertain. V gave up 4 bases and J gave up 0 bases, with 7 bases separating them. The CDR3 has 14 residues. CDR1 is SNHLY and CDR2 is FYNNEI in the germline V gene.

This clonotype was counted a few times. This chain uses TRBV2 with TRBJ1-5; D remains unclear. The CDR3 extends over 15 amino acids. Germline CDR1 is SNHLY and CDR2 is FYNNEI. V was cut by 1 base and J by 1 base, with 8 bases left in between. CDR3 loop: CASSEVGGSNQPQHF. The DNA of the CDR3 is TGTGCCAGCAGTGAAGTGGGTGGGAGCAATCAGCCCCAGCATTTT.

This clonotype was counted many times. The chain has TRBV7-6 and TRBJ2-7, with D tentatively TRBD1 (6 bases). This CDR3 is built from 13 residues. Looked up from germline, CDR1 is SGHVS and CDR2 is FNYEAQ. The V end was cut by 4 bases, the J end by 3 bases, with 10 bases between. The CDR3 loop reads CASSSLGGYEQYF. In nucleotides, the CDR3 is TGTGCCAGCAGCTCCTTAGGGGGCTACGAGCAGTACTTC. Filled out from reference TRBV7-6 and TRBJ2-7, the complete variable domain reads GAGVSQSPRYKVTKRGQDVALRCDPISGHVSLYWYRQALGQGPEFLTYFNYEAQQDKSGLPNDRFSAERPEGSISTLTIQRTEQRDSAMYRCASSSLGGYEQYFGPGTRLTVT.

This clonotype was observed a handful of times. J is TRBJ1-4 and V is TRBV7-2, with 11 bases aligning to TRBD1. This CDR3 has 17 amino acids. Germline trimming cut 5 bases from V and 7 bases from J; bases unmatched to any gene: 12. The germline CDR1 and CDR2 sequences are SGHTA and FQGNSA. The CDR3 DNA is TGTGCCAGCAGCCCCGGGACAGGGGGGGGCTATGGTGAAAAACTGTTTTTT. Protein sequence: CASSPGTGGGYGEKLFF.

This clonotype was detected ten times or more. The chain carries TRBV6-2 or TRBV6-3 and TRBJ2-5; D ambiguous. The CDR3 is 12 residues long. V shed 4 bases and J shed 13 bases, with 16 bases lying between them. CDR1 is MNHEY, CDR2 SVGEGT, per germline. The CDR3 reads CASSSRTLIAYF. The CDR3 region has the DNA TGTGCCAGCAGTTCCAGGACGTTAATCGCGTACTTC.

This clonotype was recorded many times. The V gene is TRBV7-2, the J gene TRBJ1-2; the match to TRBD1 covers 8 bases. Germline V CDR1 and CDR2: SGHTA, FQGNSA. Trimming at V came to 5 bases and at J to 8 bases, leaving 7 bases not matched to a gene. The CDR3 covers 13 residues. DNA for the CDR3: TGTGCCAGCAGCAAATCAGGGGGCCAAGGCTACACCTTC. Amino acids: CASSKSGGQGYTF.

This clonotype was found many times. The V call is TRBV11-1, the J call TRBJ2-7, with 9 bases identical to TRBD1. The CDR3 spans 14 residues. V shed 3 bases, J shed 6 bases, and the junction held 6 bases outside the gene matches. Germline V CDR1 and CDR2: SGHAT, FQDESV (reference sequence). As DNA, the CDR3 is TGTGCCAGCAGCTTGGGACAGGGCTTAAGCGAGCAGTACTTC. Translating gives CASSLGQGLSEQYF.

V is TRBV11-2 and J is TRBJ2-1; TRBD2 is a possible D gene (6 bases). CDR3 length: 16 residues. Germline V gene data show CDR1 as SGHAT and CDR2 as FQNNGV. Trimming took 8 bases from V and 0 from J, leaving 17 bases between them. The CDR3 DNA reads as TGTGCCAGCTGTAGTGGGGACTCCCGCTCCTACAATGAGCAGTTCTTC. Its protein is CASCSGDSRSYNEQFF.

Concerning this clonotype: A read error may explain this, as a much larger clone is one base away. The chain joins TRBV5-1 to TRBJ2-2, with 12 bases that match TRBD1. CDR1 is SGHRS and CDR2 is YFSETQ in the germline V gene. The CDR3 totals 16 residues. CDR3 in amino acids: CANSLGDRGPTGELFF. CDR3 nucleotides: TGCGCCAACAGCTTGGGGGACAGGGGGCCCACCGGGGAGCTGTTTTTT.

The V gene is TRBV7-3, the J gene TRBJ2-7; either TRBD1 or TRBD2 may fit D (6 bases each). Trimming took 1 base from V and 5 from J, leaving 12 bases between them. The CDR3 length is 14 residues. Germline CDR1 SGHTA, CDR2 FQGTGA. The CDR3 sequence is CASSLRMGGDEQYF. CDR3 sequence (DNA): TGTGCCAGCAGCTTAAGGATGGGGGGCGACGAGCAGTACTTC.

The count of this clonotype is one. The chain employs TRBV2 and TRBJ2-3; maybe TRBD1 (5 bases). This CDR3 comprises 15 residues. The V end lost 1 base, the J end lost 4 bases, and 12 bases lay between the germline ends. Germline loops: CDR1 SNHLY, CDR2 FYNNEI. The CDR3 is CASSEGVGPADTQYF. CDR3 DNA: TGTGCCAGCAGTGAAGGTGTGGGGCCAGCAGATACGCAGTATTTT.

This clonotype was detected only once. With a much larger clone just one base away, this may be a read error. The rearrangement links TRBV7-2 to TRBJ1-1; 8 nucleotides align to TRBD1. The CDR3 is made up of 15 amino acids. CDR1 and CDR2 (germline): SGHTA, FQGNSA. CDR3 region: CASSLVPGGNTEALF. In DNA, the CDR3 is TGTGCCAGCAGCTTAGTTCCAGGGGGCAACACTGAAGCTCTCTTT.

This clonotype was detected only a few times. The CDR3 is CASSTPGGGGEAFF. The CDR3 DNA reads TGTGCCAGCAGCACCCCCGGAGGGGGCGGTGAAGCTTTCTTT. V and J are TRBV7-9 and TRBJ1-1; 7 positions match TRBD1. Germline trimming cut 5 bases from V and 7 bases from J; bases unmatched to any gene: 10. This CDR3 is 14 amino acids long. Germline values: CDR1 SEHNR, CDR2 FQNEAQ (reference sequence).

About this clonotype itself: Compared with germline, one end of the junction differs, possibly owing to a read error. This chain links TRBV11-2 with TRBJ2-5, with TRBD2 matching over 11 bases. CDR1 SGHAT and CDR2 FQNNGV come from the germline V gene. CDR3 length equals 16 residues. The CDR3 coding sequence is TGTGCCAGCAGCGACTCGACTAGCGGGATTTGGGAGACCCAGTGCTTC. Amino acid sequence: CASSDSTSGIWETQCF.

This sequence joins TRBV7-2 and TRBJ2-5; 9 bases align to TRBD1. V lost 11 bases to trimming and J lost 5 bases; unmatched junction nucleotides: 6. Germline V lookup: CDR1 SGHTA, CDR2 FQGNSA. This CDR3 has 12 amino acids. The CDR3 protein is CARTGGWETQYF. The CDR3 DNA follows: TGTGCCCGCACAGGGGGCTGGGAGACCCAGTACTTC.

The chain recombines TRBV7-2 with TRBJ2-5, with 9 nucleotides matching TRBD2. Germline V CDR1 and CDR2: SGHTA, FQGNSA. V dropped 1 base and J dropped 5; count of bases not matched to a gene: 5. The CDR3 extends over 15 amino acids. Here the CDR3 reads CASSLEGLAWETQYF. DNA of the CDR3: TGTGCCAGCAGCTTAGAGGGACTAGCCTGGGAGACCCAGTACTTC.

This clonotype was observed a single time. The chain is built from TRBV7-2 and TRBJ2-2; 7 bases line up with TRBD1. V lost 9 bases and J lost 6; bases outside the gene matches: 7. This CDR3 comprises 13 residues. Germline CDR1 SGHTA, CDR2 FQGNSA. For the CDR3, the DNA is TGTGCCAGTCTCGGGCAGGGGGCCGGGGAGCTGTTTTTT. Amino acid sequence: CASLGQGAGELFF.